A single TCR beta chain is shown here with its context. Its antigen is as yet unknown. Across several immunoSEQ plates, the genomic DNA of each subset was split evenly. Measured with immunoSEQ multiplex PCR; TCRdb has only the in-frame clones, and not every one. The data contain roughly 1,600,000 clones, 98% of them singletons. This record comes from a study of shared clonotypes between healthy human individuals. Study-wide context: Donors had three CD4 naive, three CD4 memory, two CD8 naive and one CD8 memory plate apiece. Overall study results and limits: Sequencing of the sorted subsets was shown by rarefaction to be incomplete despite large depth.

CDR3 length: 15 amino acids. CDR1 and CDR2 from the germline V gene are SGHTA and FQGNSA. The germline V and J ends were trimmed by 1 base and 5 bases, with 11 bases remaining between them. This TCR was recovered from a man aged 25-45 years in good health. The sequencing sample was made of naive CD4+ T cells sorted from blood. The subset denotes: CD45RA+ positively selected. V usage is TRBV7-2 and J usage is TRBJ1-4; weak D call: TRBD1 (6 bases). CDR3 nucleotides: TGTGCCAGCAGCTTAGGTACAGGGAAAAATGAAAAACTGTTTTTT. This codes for CASSLGTGKNEKLFF.